The 30 T cell receptor beta chains in this list originate from one sample, sequenced in a study of CD8 T cells in ankylosing spondylitis. TCRdb reprocessed the 5' RACE reads via MiXCR and lists one record per CDR3 protein. The data contain roughly 150,000 distinct CDR3 sequences, about a third of them singletons. Input material: synovial fluid, either unsorted or a sorted T cell fraction (not recorded which). The receptors shown here come from a male donor with ankylosing spondylitis.

The rearrangement joins TRBV7-9 to TRBJ1-3; D ambiguous. V was pared by 5 bases and J by 11 bases, with 10 bases between. Germline values: CDR1 SEHNR, CDR2 FQNEAQ (reference sequence). The CDR3 is 11 residues long. As DNA, the CDR3 is TGTGCCAGCAGCCCTGGCGGGTCCATATATTTT. Protein sequence: CASSPGGSIYF.

This clonotype was detected only a few times. This chain joins TRBV6-1 and TRBJ1-5; D is ambiguous. This CDR3 comprises 15 residues. Trimming stripped 4 bases from V and 1 base from J, with 11 bases between. Germline V gene sequence: CDR1 MNHNS, CDR2 SASEGT. The CDR3 region is CASSGGSVSNQPQHF. DNA of the CDR3: TGTGCCAGCAGTGGAGGGTCAGTGAGCAATCAGCCCCAGCATTTT.

The chain links TRBV20-1 to TRBJ1-1; D unresolved. Trimming shortened V by 4 bases and J by 4 bases, and 13 bases separated the two germline ends. CDR3 length equals 13 residues. CDR1 DFQATT and CDR2 SNEGSKA come from the germline V gene (reference sequence). Here the CDR3 DNA reads TGCAGTGCTAAAAACCGCTCCTCCACTGAAGCTTTCTTT. It is translated as CSAKNRSSTEAFF.

This clonotype was counted a few times. V is TRBV2 and J is TRBJ1-5, with D possibly being TRBD1 (5 bases). The V end lost 3 bases, the J end lost 6 bases, and 12 bases lay between the germline ends. The CDR3 extends over 14 amino acids. CDR1 is SNHLY and CDR2 is FYNNEI in the germline V gene. This CDR3 reads CASSETTASQPQHF. DNA for the CDR3: TGTGCCAGCAGTGAGACGACAGCCAGTCAGCCCCAGCATTTT.

This clonotype has a handful of counts. The V call is TRBV5-1, the J call TRBJ2-5, with TRBD2 matching 8 bases. Per the germline V gene, CDR1 is SGHRS and CDR2 is YFSETQ. CDR3 length: 14 residues. J was trimmed by 4 bases and V by 3 bases; bases with no gene match: 5. The CDR3, as DNA: TGCGCCAGCAGCTCCCTAGCGGGTTCAGAGACCCAGTACTTC. It specifies CASSSLAGSETQYF.

The table lists this clonotype with many counts. The DNA for the CDR3 is TGTGCCAGCAGTTACGGTGTGGCCGGCCAGGGGCCCCAGCATTTT. Encoded protein: CASSYGVAGQGPQHF. The chain has TRBV6-2 or TRBV6-3 and TRBJ1-5; the D gene is possibly TRBD1 (5 bases). This CDR3 spans 15 amino acids. Germline V gene data show CDR1 as MNHEY and CDR2 as SVGEGT. Trimming cost V 2 bases and J 9 bases, with 17 bases left between them.

This chain links TRBV20-1 with TRBJ2-5; TRBD1 matches at 8 bases. Germline V gene data show CDR1 as DFQATT and CDR2 as SNEGSKA (reference sequence). With V trimmed by 3 bases and J by 1 base, 7 bases remained unmatched. CDR3 size: 15 residues. Written as DNA, the CDR3 is TGCAGTGCTAGGGAGGACGACAGGGGCCAAGAGACCCAGTACTTC. Protein product: CSAREDDRGQETQYF.

This clonotype was detected only a few times. DNA for the CDR3: TGTGCCAGCAGCCCCGGTGGGGGATTCAACACTGAAGCTTTCTTT. It is translated as CASSPGGGFNTEAFF. The chain is built from TRBV7-2 and TRBJ1-1; D may be TRBD1 (5 bases). CDR1 is SGHTA and CDR2 is FQGNSA in the germline V gene. This CDR3 has 15 residues. V was trimmed by 5 bases and J by 2 bases, leaving 15 bases between them.

This clonotype showed up many times. The V gene is TRBV29-1, the J gene TRBJ2-5; possible D gene TRBD2, 6 bases. Trimming pared 3 bases from V and 1 base from J, leaving 9 bases between. Germline V gene data show CDR1 as SQVTM and CDR2 as ANQGSEA. This CDR3 is built from 13 residues. The CDR3 DNA is TGCAGCGTTGACGCGGGATTCCAAGAGACCCAGTACTTC. Its protein is CSVDAGFQETQYF.

The V call is TRBV6-1, the J call TRBJ2-6; TRBD2 matches 9 bases. Germline V gives CDR1 MNHNS, CDR2 SASEGT. V lost 2 bases, J lost 1 base, and 6 bases stayed unmatched. This CDR3 comprises 18 residues. The CDR3 coding sequence is TGTGCCAGCAGTGAAAGGTTGCTAGCGGGGTCTGGGGCCAACGTCCTGACTTTC. It encodes CASSERLLAGSGANVLTF.

This clonotype was detected once. The chain employs TRBV6-2 or TRBV6-3 and TRBJ1-4; TRBD1 matches 7 bases. Germline V gives CDR1 MNHEY, CDR2 SVGEGT. With V trimmed by 5 bases and J by 14 bases, 8 bases remained unmatched. The CDR3 has 12 residues. This chain's CDR3 is CASSLNRQGLFF. DNA of the CDR3: TGTGCCAGCAGTCTTAATCGACAGGGCCTGTTTTTT.

This clonotype was seen only a few times. This chain uses TRBV20-1 with TRBJ2-5; TRBD1 aligns across 7 bases. CDR3 length equals 14 residues. Looked up from germline, CDR1 is DFQATT and CDR2 is SNEGSKA (reference sequence). V lost 4 bases and J lost 5; bases outside the gene matches: 10. The CDR3 DNA reads TGCAGTGCTACACGGGGACAGCCCAGGGAGACCCAGTACTTC. This sequence encodes CSATRGQPRETQYF.

The rearrangement links TRBV7-9 to TRBJ2-7; 11 bases are shared with TRBD2. V trimming: 1 base; J trimming: 5 bases; junction bases outside the gene matches: 7. Germline CDR1 reads SEHNR; CDR2 reads FQNEAQ (reference sequence). The length of the CDR3 is 16 residues. DNA for the CDR3: TGTGCCAGCAGCTTAGATTTCGGGACTAGCGGCAACGAGCAGTACTTC. This sequence encodes CASSLDFGTSGNEQYF.

The chain joins TRBV20-1 to TRBJ1-1; no firm D call. The CDR3 has 12 amino acids. V lost 4 bases and J lost 5, with 11 bases in between. Germline V gene lookup returns CDR1 DFQATT and CDR2 SNEGSKA (reference sequence). This CDR3 reads CSATRSRTEAFF. CDR3 nucleotides: TGCAGTGCTACTAGGTCACGGACTGAAGCTTTCTTT.

This rearrangement joins TRBV4-2 to TRBJ2-5; 7 bases line up with TRBD2. CDR3 length: 16 residues. V dropped 1 base and J dropped 1; count of bases not matched to a gene: 6. The germline V gene has CDR1 LGHNA and CDR2 YNFKEQ. The CDR3 protein is CASSQGEAGLQETQYF. Written as DNA, the CDR3 is TGTGCCAGCAGCCAAGGGGAAGCGGGGCTCCAAGAGACCCAGTACTTC.

This clonotype showed up many times. The chain has TRBV3-1 and TRBJ2-3, with D unresolved. This CDR3 has 17 amino acids. CDR1 is LGHDT and CDR2 is YNNKEL in the germline V gene (reference sequence). Trimming left V 4 bases short and J 6 bases short, with 23 bases between. This CDR3 reads CASSPPRASPDEDTQYF. The DNA of the CDR3 is TGTGCCAGCAGCCCCCCCCGGGCCTCCCCGGATGAGGATACGCAGTATTTT.

The J gene is TRBJ2-1, the V gene TRBV29-1; possibly TRBD1 for D (5 bases). V was shortened by 4 bases and J by 4 bases, with 14 bases between the two germline ends. Germline CDR1 is SQVTM and CDR2 is ANQGSEA. This CDR3 is built from 14 residues. The chain's CDR3 is CSVGEGEGYNEQFF. DNA for the CDR3: TGCAGCGTTGGTGAAGGGGAAGGATACAATGAGCAGTTCTTC.

The rearrangement uses TRBV30 and TRBJ2-1; D is undetermined. The CDR3 is 14 residues long. The V end lost 4 bases, the J end lost 0 bases, and 10 bases lay between the germline ends. Germline V lookup: CDR1 GTSNPN, CDR2 SVGIG (reference sequence). In nucleotides, the CDR3 is TGTGCCTGGACATACCAGTTCTCCTACAATGAGCAGTTCTTC. It is translated as CAWTYQFSYNEQFF.

The genes are TRBV9 and TRBJ2-2, with 9 bases matching TRBD1. After removal of 0 bases from V and 2 bases from J, the junction contained 5 bases not matched to a gene. The CDR3 is 17 residues long. In germline, CDR1 is SGDLS, CDR2 YYNGEE. The CDR3 DNA sequence: TGTGCCAGCAGCGTAGCCAGGGGACAGGGCAACACCGGGGAGCTGTTTTTT. The encoded protein is CASSVARGQGNTGELFF.

This sequence joins TRBV20-1 and TRBJ2-7; perhaps TRBD1 as D (5 bases). This CDR3 comprises 14 residues. Germline V gives CDR1 DFQATT, CDR2 SNEGSKA (reference sequence). V was clipped by 3 bases and J by 0 bases, with 12 bases between them. This CDR3 is CSASDWGLSYEQYF. For the CDR3, the DNA is TGCAGTGCTAGTGATTGGGGCCTCTCCTACGAGCAGTACTTC.

This clonotype has at least ten counts. The J gene is TRBJ2-1, the V gene TRBV4-2; D may match TRBD1 or TRBD2 (5 bases each). Germline CDR1 reads LGHNA; CDR2 reads YNFKEQ. The length of the CDR3 is 16 residues. The V end lost 1 base, the J end lost 10 bases, and 20 bases lay between the germline ends. The CDR3 DNA sequence: TGTGCCAGCAGCCAAGTTGGACGGGGCCCCCTGTTGGAGCAGTTCTTC. The encoded protein is CASSQVGRGPLLEQFF.

The chain couples TRBV12-3 or TRBV12-4 to TRBJ1-4; TRBD1 aligns across 8 bases. V gave up 6 bases and J gave up 11 bases; unmatched junction bases: 14. The CDR3 extends over 15 amino acids. CDR3 in DNA: TGTGCCAGCAGCTTCAGGACAGGGCGTGGGTGGAAACTGTTTTTT. Encoded protein: CASSFRTGRGWKLFF.

This clonotype occurred many times. The chain is built from TRBV20-1 and TRBJ2-5, with D perhaps being TRBD1 or TRBD2 (6 bases each). From germline, CDR1 is DFQATT and CDR2 SNEGSKA (reference sequence). The V end was cut by 7 bases, the J end by 4 bases, with 22 bases between. The CDR3 spans 15 residues. The CDR3 region is CSVSLGGGPGETQYF. CDR3 bases: TGCAGTGTCAGTCTGGGGGGCGGTCCGGGAGAGACCCAGTACTTC.

The V and J genes are TRBV7-9 and TRBJ1-1; 8 nucleotides match TRBD1. The germline V gene encodes CDR1 SEHNR and CDR2 FQNEAQ (reference sequence). Trimming took 6 bases from V and 1 from J; bases not matched to a gene: 10. This CDR3 region has 16 residues. The CDR3 here is CASSKDREYTNTEAFF. The CDR3 DNA reads TGTGCCAGCAGTAAGGACAGGGAGTATACGAACACTGAAGCTTTCTTT.

This clonotype was found a few times. The V call is TRBV20-1, the J call TRBJ1-1; D is uncertain. CDR1 and CDR2 from the germline V gene are DFQATT and SNEGSKA (reference sequence). Trimming took off 0 bases at V and 0 bases at J, with 2 bases between the two ends. The CDR3 is made up of 12 amino acids. The chain's CDR3 is CSARDVNTEAFF. CDR3 nucleotides: TGCAGTGCTAGAGATGTGAACACTGAAGCTTTCTTT.

V and J are TRBV27 and TRBJ2-1; 8 bases map to TRBD1. The CDR3 is 15 amino acids. Germline assignment: CDR1 MNHEY and CDR2 SMNVEV (reference sequence). V dropped 6 bases and J dropped 4; count of bases not matched to a gene: 8. For the CDR3, the DNA is TGTGCCAGCAGCCAAGGGACAGGAGATTACAATGAGCAGTTCTTC. It codes for CASSQGTGDYNEQFF.

The rearrangement uses TRBV5-5 and TRBJ1-2, with 10 bases aligning to TRBD1. This CDR3 is built from 14 residues. Per the germline V gene, CDR1 is SGHKS and CDR2 is YYEKEE (reference sequence). Losses at the gene ends were 0 bases for V and 4 bases for J; bases not matched to a gene: 0. The CDR3 is CASSLGDRGYGYTF. In nucleotides, the CDR3 is TGTGCCAGCAGCTTGGGGGACAGGGGCTATGGCTACACCTTC.

J is TRBJ1-2 and V is TRBV20-1, with 7 bases lining up with TRBD1. The CDR3 is 17 residues long. The junction had 10 bases not matched to a gene; V was cut back by 0 bases and J by 0 bases. Germline assignment: CDR1 DFQATT and CDR2 SNEGSKA (reference sequence). CDR3 nucleotide sequence: TGCAGTGCTAGAGAGGCGGGACAGCTTCGAGCTAACTATGGCTACACCTTC. Translation: CSAREAGQLRANYGYTF.

This clonotype was counted only a few times. The V call is TRBV20-1, the J call TRBJ1-5; D unclear. In germline, CDR1 is DFQATT, CDR2 SNEGSKA (reference sequence). V was pared by 5 bases and J by 4 bases, with 12 bases between. The CDR3 runs 13 residues. CDR3 sequence reads: CSALGGWNQPQHF. In DNA form, the CDR3 reads TGCAGTGCTTTGGGTGGTTGGAATCAGCCCCAGCATTTT.

This clonotype was seen a handful of times. V gene TRBV18 combines with J gene TRBJ1-2; D is ambiguous. The V end lost 3 bases, the J end lost 2 bases, and 7 bases lay between the germline ends. Germline V CDR1 and CDR2: KGHSH, LQKENI. The CDR3 sequence is 13 residues long. The DNA of the CDR3 is TGTGCCAGCTCACCGGCTGGGAACTATGGCTACACCTTC. Amino acid sequence: CASSPAGNYGYTF.